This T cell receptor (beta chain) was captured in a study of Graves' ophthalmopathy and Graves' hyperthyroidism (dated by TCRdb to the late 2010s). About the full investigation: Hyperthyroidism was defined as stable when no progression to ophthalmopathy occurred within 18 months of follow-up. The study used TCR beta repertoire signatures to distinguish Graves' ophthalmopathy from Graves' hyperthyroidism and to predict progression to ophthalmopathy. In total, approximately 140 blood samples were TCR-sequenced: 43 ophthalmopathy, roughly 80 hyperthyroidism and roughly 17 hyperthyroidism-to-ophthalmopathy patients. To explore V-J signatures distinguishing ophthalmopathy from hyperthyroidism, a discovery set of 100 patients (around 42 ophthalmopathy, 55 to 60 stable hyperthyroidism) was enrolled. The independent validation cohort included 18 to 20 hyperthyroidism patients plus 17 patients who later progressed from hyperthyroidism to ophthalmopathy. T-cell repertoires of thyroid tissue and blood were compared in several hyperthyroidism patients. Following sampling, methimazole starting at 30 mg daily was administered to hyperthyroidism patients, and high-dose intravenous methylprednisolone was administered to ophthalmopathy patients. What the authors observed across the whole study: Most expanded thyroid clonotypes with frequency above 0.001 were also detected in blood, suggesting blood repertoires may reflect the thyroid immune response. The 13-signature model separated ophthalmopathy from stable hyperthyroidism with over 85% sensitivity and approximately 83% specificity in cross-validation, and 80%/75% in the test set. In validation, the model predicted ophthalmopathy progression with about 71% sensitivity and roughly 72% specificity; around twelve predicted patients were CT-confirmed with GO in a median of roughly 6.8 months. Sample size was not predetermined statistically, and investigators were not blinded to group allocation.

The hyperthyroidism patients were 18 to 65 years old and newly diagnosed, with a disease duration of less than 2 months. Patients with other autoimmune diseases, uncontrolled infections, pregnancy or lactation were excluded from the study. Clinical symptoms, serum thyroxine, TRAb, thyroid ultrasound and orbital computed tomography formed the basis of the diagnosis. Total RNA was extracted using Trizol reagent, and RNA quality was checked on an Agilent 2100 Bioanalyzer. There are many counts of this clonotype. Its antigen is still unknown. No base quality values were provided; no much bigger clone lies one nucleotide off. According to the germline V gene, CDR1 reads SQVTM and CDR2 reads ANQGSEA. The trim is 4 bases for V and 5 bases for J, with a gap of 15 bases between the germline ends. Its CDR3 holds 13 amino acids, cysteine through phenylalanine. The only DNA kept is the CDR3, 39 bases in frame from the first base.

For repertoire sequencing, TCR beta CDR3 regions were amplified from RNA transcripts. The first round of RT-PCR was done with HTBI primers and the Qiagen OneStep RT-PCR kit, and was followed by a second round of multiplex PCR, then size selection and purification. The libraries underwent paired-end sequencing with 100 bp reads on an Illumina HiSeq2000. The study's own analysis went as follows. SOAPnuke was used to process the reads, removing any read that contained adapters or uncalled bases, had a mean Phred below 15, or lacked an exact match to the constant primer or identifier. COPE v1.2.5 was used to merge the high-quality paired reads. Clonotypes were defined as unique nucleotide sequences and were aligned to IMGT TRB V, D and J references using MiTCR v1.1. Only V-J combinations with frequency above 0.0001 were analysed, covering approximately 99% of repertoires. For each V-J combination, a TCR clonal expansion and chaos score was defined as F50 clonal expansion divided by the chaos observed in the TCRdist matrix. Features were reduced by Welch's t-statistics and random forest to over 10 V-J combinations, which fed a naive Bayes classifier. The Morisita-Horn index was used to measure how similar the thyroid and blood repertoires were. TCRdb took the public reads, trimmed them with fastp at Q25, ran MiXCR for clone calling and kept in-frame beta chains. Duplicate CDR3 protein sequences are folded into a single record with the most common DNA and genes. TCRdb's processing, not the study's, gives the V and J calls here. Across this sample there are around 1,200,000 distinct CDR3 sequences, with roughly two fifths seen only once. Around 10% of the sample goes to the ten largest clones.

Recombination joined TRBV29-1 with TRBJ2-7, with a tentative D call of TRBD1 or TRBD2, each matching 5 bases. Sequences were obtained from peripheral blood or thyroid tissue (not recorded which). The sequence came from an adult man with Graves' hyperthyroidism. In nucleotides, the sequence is TGCAGCGTTGCGAGGGGTGGTTTAGACGAGCAGTACTTC. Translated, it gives CSVARGGLDEQYF.